This T cell receptor (beta chain) was documented in a study of cytomegalovirus exposure and HLA in healthy donors. Notes on the study in general: As a later analysis showed, a missense DCLRE1C variant was linked to trimming of TCR beta V- and J-genes. What TCR beta sequences reportedly achieved was accurate prediction of HLA-A and HLA-B alleles in most subjects.

With respect to this clone: Its target is not known.

The PCR used 60 Vbeta and 13 Jbeta primers. Assay used: immunoSEQ multiplex PCR; TCRdb lists only in-frame clones, some missing. The sample records some 40,000 clones, 65% to 90% being singletons. CDR3 size: 15 residues. In germline, CDR1 is SGHDN, CDR2 FVKESK. Trimming took off 4 bases at V and 5 bases at J, with 18 bases between the two ends. The chain employs TRBV14 and TRBJ2-7; D is ambiguous. The TCR was taken from a woman between 18 and 30 years old in good health and CMV-seropositive. The source material was PBMCs. The CDR3 DNA reads TGTGCCAGCAGCCCCCTAACGTTGACATCAGACGAGCAGTACTTC. Its translation: CASSPLTLTSDEQYF.